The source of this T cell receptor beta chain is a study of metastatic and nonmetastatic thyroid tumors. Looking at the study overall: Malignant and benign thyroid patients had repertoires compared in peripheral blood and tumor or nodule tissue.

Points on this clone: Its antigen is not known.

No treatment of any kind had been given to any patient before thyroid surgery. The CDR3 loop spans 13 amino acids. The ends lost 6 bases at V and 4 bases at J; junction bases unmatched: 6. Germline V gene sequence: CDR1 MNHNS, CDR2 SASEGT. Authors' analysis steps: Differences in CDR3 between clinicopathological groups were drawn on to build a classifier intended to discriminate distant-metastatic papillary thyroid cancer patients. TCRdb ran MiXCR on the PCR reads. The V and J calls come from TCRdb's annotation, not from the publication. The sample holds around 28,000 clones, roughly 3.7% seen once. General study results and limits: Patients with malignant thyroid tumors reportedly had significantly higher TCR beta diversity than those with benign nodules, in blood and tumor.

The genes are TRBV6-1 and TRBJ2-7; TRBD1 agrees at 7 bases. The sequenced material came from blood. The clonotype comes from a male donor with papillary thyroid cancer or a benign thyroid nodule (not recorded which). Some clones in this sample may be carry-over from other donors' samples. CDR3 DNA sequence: TGTGCCAGCAGGGGGGACAGTCGGTACGAGCAGTACTTC. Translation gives CASRGDSRYEQYF.